These T cell receptor beta chains were read from a single sample in a study of blood T cell repertoires in COVID-19. This table comes from immunoSEQ multiplex PCR, and its TCRdb copy is limited to in-frame clones, with some not included. Here the sample spans about 98,000 clones, 87% being singletons. The sample taken for sequencing was peripheral blood. Source of these receptors: a man between 65 and 80 years old with acute or convalescent COVID-19. CDR3s include the opening cysteine and the closing phenylalanine or tryptophan. D genes are given only for firm matches. Clone size is given for some rows only: seen once, a few or many times, or a class if the clone is expanded.

j_gene: TRBJ1-1
v_gene: TRBV2
abundance: -
d_gene: TRBD1
CDR3aa: CASIQGAGTEAFF
CDR3nt: TGTGCCAGCATCCAGGGGGCGGGCACTGAAGCTTTCTTT

j_gene: TRBJ2-1
v_gene: TRBV4-2
abundance: -
d_gene: TRBD2
CDR3aa: CASSQDVSRGGGQASYNEQFF
CDR3nt: TGTGCCAGCAGCCAAGATGTTTCGCGGGGGGGCGGTCAAGCCTCCTACAATGAGCAGTTCTTC

j_gene: TRBJ2-5
v_gene: TRBV19
abundance: -
d_gene: -
CDR3aa: CASSIGQQETQYF
CDR3nt: TGTGCCAGTAGTATAGGACAACAAGAGACCCAGTACTTC

j_gene: TRBJ1-1
v_gene: TRBV6-5
abundance: -
d_gene: TRBD1
CDR3aa: CASRGGTGTPEAFF
CDR3nt: TGTGCCAGCAGGGGGGGGACAGGGACCCCTGAAGCTTTCTTT

j_gene: TRBJ1-1
v_gene: TRBV5-1
abundance: once
d_gene: -
CDR3aa: CASGLSEGRSTEAFF
CDR3nt: TGCGCCAGCGGGCTATCTGAGGGGAGGAGCACTGAAGCTTTCTTT

j_gene: TRBJ2-7
v_gene: TRBV6-5
abundance: -
d_gene: -
CDR3aa: CASALGADYEQYF
CDR3nt: TGTGCCAGCGCACTCGGAGCGGACTACGAGCAGTACTTC

j_gene: TRBJ2-1
v_gene: TRBV10-3
abundance: -
d_gene: TRBD2
CDR3aa: CAISESSSGEEEFF
CDR3nt: TGTGCCATCAGTGAGTCTTCTAGCGGGGAGGAGGAGTTCTTC

j_gene: TRBJ2-5
v_gene: TRBV3-1/TRBV3-2
abundance: once
d_gene: TRBD1
CDR3aa: CASSQGGGQGAGTQYF
CDR3nt: TGTGCCAGCAGCCAAGGCGGCGGACAGGGGGCTGGGACCCAGTACTTC

j_gene: TRBJ2-5
v_gene: TRBV2
abundance: few
d_gene: -
CDR3aa: CASSWGDLQETQYF
CDR3nt: TGTGCCAGCAGTTGGGGGGACCTACAAGAGACCCAGTACTTC

j_gene: TRBJ1-3
v_gene: TRBV6-5
abundance: -
d_gene: -
CDR3aa: CAVREGPTGNTIYF
CDR3nt: TGTGCGGTTAGGGAGGGCCCTACTGGAAACACCATATATTTT

j_gene: TRBJ2-7
v_gene: TRBV9
abundance: -
d_gene: TRBD2
CDR3aa: CASSSPRGGGKPYEQYF
CDR3nt: TGTGCCAGCAGCTCCCCTCGCGGCGGGGGAAAACCCTACGAGCAGTACTTC

j_gene: TRBJ2-3
v_gene: TRBV7-2
abundance: few
d_gene: TRBD2
CDR3aa: CASSLGRGETTQYF
CDR3nt: TGTGCCAGCAGCTTAGGGCGGGGGGAAACTACGCAGTATTTT

j_gene: TRBJ2-7
v_gene: TRBV5-1
abundance: -
d_gene: TRBD1
CDR3aa: CASSSIQGASSSEQYF
CDR3nt: TGCGCCAGCAGCTCGATACAGGGGGCATCTTCCAGCGAGCAGTACTTC

j_gene: TRBJ1-2
v_gene: TRBV6-4
abundance: -
d_gene: TRBD1
CDR3aa: CASSRAGGLFGYTF
CDR3nt: TGTGCCAGCAGTAGGGCAGGGGGGCTGTTCGGCTACACCTTC

j_gene: TRBJ1-1
v_gene: TRBV2
abundance: -
d_gene: -
CDR3aa: CASVDRNTEAFF
CDR3nt: TGTGCCAGCGTCGACAGGAACACTGAAGCTTTCTTT

j_gene: TRBJ2-7
v_gene: TRBV25-1
abundance: -
d_gene: -
CDR3aa: CASSGLGGSYEQYF
CDR3nt: TGTGCCAGCAGTGGGTTAGGGGGATCCTACGAGCAGTACTTC

j_gene: TRBJ2-5
v_gene: TRBV7-9
abundance: -
d_gene: TRBD2
CDR3aa: CASSLVSGREGTQYF
CDR3nt: TGTGCCAGCAGCTTAGTATCGGGCAGGGAGGGGACCCAGTACTTC

j_gene: TRBJ2-1
v_gene: TRBV27
abundance: -
d_gene: -
CDR3aa: CASRVLGSGGVLVF
CDR3nt: TGTGCCAGCAGGGTCCTAGGGTCGGGGGGCGTATTGGTCTTC

j_gene: TRBJ1-3
v_gene: TRBV3-1/TRBV3-2
abundance: -
d_gene: -
CDR3aa: CASGRTGNTIYF
CDR3nt: TGTGCCAGCGGGAGGACCGGAAACACCATATATTTT

j_gene: TRBJ2-1
v_gene: TRBV28
abundance: -
d_gene: -
CDR3aa: CASSLAGEQFF
CDR3nt: TGTGCCAGCAGTTTAGCAGGTGAGCAGTTCTTC

j_gene: TRBJ2-5
v_gene: TRBV10-3
abundance: -
d_gene: -
CDR3aa: CAISESSWLEQETQYF
CDR3nt: TGTGCCATCAGTGAGTCCTCGTGGCTGGAGCAAGAGACCCAGTACTTC

j_gene: TRBJ1-3
v_gene: TRBV13
abundance: -
d_gene: -
CDR3aa: CASSRGNSGNTIYF
CDR3nt: TGTGCCAGCTCCAGGGGTAACTCTGGAAACACCATATATTTT

j_gene: TRBJ1-5
v_gene: TRBV20-1
abundance: -
d_gene: TRBD1
CDR3aa: CSAGRTGRQHF
CDR3nt: TGCAGTGCCGGGAGGACAGGGCGCCAGCATTTT

j_gene: TRBJ1-5
v_gene: TRBV3-1/TRBV3-2
abundance: -
d_gene: -
CDR3aa: CASSQFTGNQPQHF
CDR3nt: TGTGCCAGCAGCCAATTCACAGGCAATCAGCCCCAGCATTTT

j_gene: TRBJ2-7
v_gene: TRBV12-3/TRBV12-4
abundance: -
d_gene: -
CDR3aa: CASSSDSYEQYF
CDR3nt: TGTGCCAGCAGTTCGGACAGCTACGAGCAGTACTTC

j_gene: TRBJ2-2
v_gene: TRBV11-3
abundance: -
d_gene: -
CDR3aa: CASSANRAGELFF
CDR3nt: TGTGCCAGCAGCGCCAACAGGGCCGGGGAGCTGTTTTTT

j_gene: TRBJ1-4
v_gene: TRBV9
abundance: once
d_gene: -
CDR3aa: CASSVGGTNEKLFF
CDR3nt: TGTGCCAGCAGCGTCGGCGGCACTAATGAAAAACTGTTTTTT

j_gene: TRBJ2-3
v_gene: TRBV30
abundance: -
d_gene: TRBD1
CDR3aa: CAYNLRTGGTDTQYF
CDR3nt: TGTGCCTACAACCTGCGGACAGGGGGCACAGATACGCAGTATTTT

j_gene: TRBJ1-1
v_gene: TRBV28
abundance: -
d_gene: -
CDR3aa: CASTPYRLSATEAFF
CDR3nt: TGTGCCAGCACCCCTTACAGGCTTTCAGCTACTGAAGCTTTCTTT

j_gene: TRBJ2-5
v_gene: TRBV10-3
abundance: -
d_gene: -
CDR3aa: CAISERQGETQYF
CDR3nt: TGTGCCATCAGTGAGCGTCAGGGGGAGACCCAGTACTTC

j_gene: TRBJ2-2
v_gene: TRBV29-1
abundance: -
d_gene: -
CDR3aa: CSVGGGAGGELFF
CDR3nt: TGCAGCGTTGGTGGAGGGGCTGGCGGGGAGCTGTTTTTT

j_gene: TRBJ1-6
v_gene: TRBV10-3
abundance: -
d_gene: TRBD1
CDR3aa: CAISGITGAPNSPLHF
CDR3nt: TGTGCCATCAGTGGAATCACAGGGGCCCCCAATTCACCCCTCCACTTT

j_gene: TRBJ2-2
v_gene: TRBV3-1/TRBV3-2
abundance: -
d_gene: TRBD1
CDR3aa: CASSQVRGPGAVGELFF
CDR3nt: TGTGCCAGCAGCCAAGTCAGGGGGCCCGGGGCGGTCGGGGAGCTGTTTTTT

j_gene: TRBJ1-5
v_gene: TRBV27
abundance: -
d_gene: -
CDR3aa: CASRPRGASEPQHF
CDR3nt: TGTGCCAGCAGGCCCCGGGGGGCTTCGGAGCCCCAGCATTTT

j_gene: TRBJ1-2
v_gene: TRBV19
abundance: once
d_gene: TRBD1
CDR3aa: CASSTGDIGIYGYTF
CDR3nt: TGTGCCAGTAGCACAGGGGACATCGGTATCTATGGCTACACCTTC

j_gene: TRBJ1-5
v_gene: TRBV19
abundance: -
d_gene: -
CDR3aa: CASSPQYQPQHF
CDR3nt: TGTGCCAGTAGCCCACAGTATCAGCCCCAGCATTTT

j_gene: TRBJ1-4
v_gene: TRBV2
abundance: -
d_gene: TRBD1
CDR3aa: CASSPRTGDEKLFF
CDR3nt: TGTGCCAGCAGTCCCCGGACAGGGGATGAAAAACTGTTTTTT

j_gene: TRBJ2-2
v_gene: TRBV13
abundance: -
d_gene: TRBD2
CDR3aa: CASSLSTSGYTGELFF
CDR3nt: TGTGCCAGCAGCTTATCTACTAGCGGATACACCGGGGAGCTGTTTTTT

j_gene: TRBJ2-1
v_gene: TRBV7-2
abundance: -
d_gene: -
CDR3aa: CASSLNAANNEQFF
CDR3nt: TGTGCCAGCAGCTTAAACGCGGCGAACAATGAGCAGTTCTTC

j_gene: TRBJ1-1
v_gene: TRBV5-4
abundance: -
d_gene: TRBD1
CDR3aa: CASSLEGQSRNTEAFF
CDR3nt: TGTGCCAGCAGCTTGGAGGGACAGTCAAGGAACACTGAAGCTTTCTTT

j_gene: TRBJ2-2
v_gene: TRBV4-2
abundance: -
d_gene: -
CDR3aa: CASSQKGGSPNTGELFF
CDR3nt: TGTGCCAGCAGTCAAAAGGGGGGGTCCCCGAACACCGGGGAGCTGTTTTTT

j_gene: TRBJ2-6
v_gene: TRBV6-6
abundance: -
d_gene: TRBD1
CDR3aa: CASSPGTGVLGANVLTF
CDR3nt: TGTGCCAGCAGTCCCGGGACAGGGGTGCTAGGGGCCAACGTCCTGACTTTC